Below, 25 T cell receptor beta chains from the same sample are listed, as sequenced in a study of OX40 agonist ivuxolimab in advanced cancers. Receptors were amplified or captured by the immunoSEQ multiplex PCR assay. Not all clones reach the TCRdb copy of this immuneACCESS table, which keeps in-frame sequences only. Checked studies attribute under half of the gap to unresolved V genes and leave the rest unexplained. The sample data list around 42,000 clones, and approximately 89% of these were observed just once. The ten largest clones represent 20% to 30% of the sample. The specimen comprised CD4+ or CD8+ T cells sorted from blood, sampled in a trial of the OX40 agonist ivuxolimab. All receptors come from an adult with an advanced solid tumor such as melanoma, head and neck, liver or kidney cancer.

This chain links TRBV10-2 with TRBJ1-3; D remains unclear. Germline-derived CDR1 and CDR2 are WSHSY and SAAADI. Trimming left V 0 bases short and J 3 bases short, with 6 bases between. The CDR3 length is 14 residues. The CDR3 sequence is CASSESGYGNTIYF. The CDR3 DNA reads TGCGCCAGCAGTGAGTCAGGTTATGGAAACACCATATATTTT.

The J gene is TRBJ2-7, the V gene TRBV27; D perhaps matches TRBD2 (5 bases). V was trimmed by 1 base and J by 2 bases, leaving 15 bases between them. Germline lookup yields CDR1 MNHEY and CDR2 SMNVEV (reference sequence). CDR3 size: 16 residues. The CDR3: CASSLYGLLPAYEQYF. Written as DNA, the CDR3 is TGTGCCAGCAGTTTATACGGACTTCTGCCTGCCTACGAGCAGTACTTC.

The chain recombines TRBV10-1 with TRBJ2-5, with D perhaps matching TRBD1 (5 bases). The CDR3 sequence is 13 residues long. V was pared by 3 bases and J by 2 bases, with 7 bases between. Germline V lookup: CDR1 WNHNN, CDR2 SYGVQD (reference sequence). This CDR3 is CASSDTGQETQYF. DNA of the CDR3: TGCGCCAGCAGTGATACAGGACAAGAGACCCAGTACTTC.

This chain links TRBV5-4 with TRBJ1-1; weak D call: TRBD1 (5 bases). The CDR3 spans 13 residues. Trimming cost V 4 bases and J 4 bases, with 11 bases left between them. Germline V gives CDR1 SGHNT, CDR2 YYREEE (reference sequence). CDR3: CASSRRGATEAFF. CDR3 coding DNA: TGTGCCAGCAGCCGTCGCGGGGCCACTGAAGCTTTCTTT. Variable domain in full (rest from reference TRBV5-4 and TRBJ1-1): ETGVTQSPTHLIKTRGQQVTLRCSSQSGHNTVSWYQQALGQGPQFIFQYYREEENGRGNFPPRFSGLQFPNYSSELNVNALELDDSALYLCASSRRGATEAFFGQGTRLTVV.

This clone was observed once. CDR3 protein: CAIRPTSGIYEQYF. The CDR3 DNA reads as TGTGCCATCAGACCGACTAGCGGGATCTACGAGCAGTACTTC. The V and J genes are TRBV25-1 and TRBJ2-7; 11 bases fit TRBD2. The CDR3 has 14 amino acids. Germline CDR1 and CDR2: MGHDK and SYGVNS. J lost 3 bases, V lost 10 bases, and 8 bases had no gene match.

This clone was seen a single time. The rearrangement links TRBV7-6 to TRBJ2-7, with D possibly being TRBD1 (6 bases). This CDR3 spans 14 amino acids. Between the trimmed V and J ends, which lost 1 base and 4 bases, there was a span of 11 bases. Germline loops: CDR1 SGHVS, CDR2 FNYEAQ. The CDR3 loop reads CASSLDRETYEQYF. The CDR3 DNA follows: TGTGCCAGCAGCTTAGACAGGGAAACTTACGAGCAGTACTTC.

V and J are TRBV29-1 and TRBJ2-7; no clear D gene. Trimming removed 1 base from V and 2 bases from J, with 12 bases in between. The germline V gene encodes CDR1 SQVTM and CDR2 ANQGSEA. The CDR3 runs 14 residues. CDR3 protein: CSVEAGDTTYEQYF. The DNA of the CDR3 is TGCAGCGTTGAAGCAGGCGACACAACCTACGAGCAGTACTTC.

The chain uses TRBV30 and TRBJ2-7, with D uncertain. The V and J ends lost 1 base and 2 bases respectively, with 3 bases between them. Germline V gene sequence: CDR1 GTSNPN, CDR2 SVGIG (reference sequence). The CDR3 spans 11 residues. CDR3 bases: TGTGCCTGGAGTGCCACCTACGAGCAGTACTTC. Its translation: CAWSATYEQYF.

Regarding this clone: This CDR3 is also generated by other DNA sequences in the sample. The chain recombines TRBV6-5 with TRBJ2-1, with a possible D match to TRBD1 (6 bases). The CDR3 runs to 15 residues. The V end was cut by 6 bases, the J end by 3 bases, with 15 bases between. The germline CDR1 and CDR2 sequences are MNHEY and SVGAGI. The CDR3 sequence: CASSYRDGVYNEQFF. The CDR3 bases are TGTGCCAGCAGCTACAGGGATGGGGTCTACAATGAGCAGTTCTTC.

This clone has a single count. The chain employs TRBV10-3 and TRBJ2-2, with TRBD1 matching 10 bases. The CDR3 has 16 residues. CDR1 ENHRY and CDR2 SYGVKD come from the germline V gene. V shed 4 bases, J shed 4 bases, and the junction held 6 bases outside the gene matches. Here the CDR3 reads CAISARDRGVTGELFF. CDR3 bases: TGTGCCATCAGTGCTAGGGACAGGGGCGTCACCGGGGAGCTGTTTTTT.

This chain joins TRBV25-1 and TRBJ2-2, with 12 bases matching TRBD2. The CDR3 runs 18 residues. Germline V CDR1 and CDR2: MGHDK, SYGVNS. With V trimmed by 4 bases and J by 5 bases, 11 bases remained unmatched. The CDR3 region has the DNA TGTGCCAGCAGTGGGTCGACTAGCGGGGGTCCGCGGACCGGGGAGCTGTTTTTT. It is translated as CASSGSTSGGPRTGELFF.

This clone was seen once. The chain recombines TRBV7-6 with TRBJ2-7; 14 bases fit TRBD2. V lost 1 base to trimming and J lost 7 bases; unmatched junction nucleotides: 12. From germline, CDR1 is SGHVS and CDR2 FNYEAQ. The CDR3 is 18 residues long. The CDR3 bases are TGTGCCAGCAGCTTAGTCAGCGGAACGGGACTAGCGGGAGTGGAGCAGTACTTC. It codes for CASSLVSGTGLAGVEQYF. Supplemented by reference TRBV7-6 and TRBJ2-7, the full variable domain reads GAGVSQSPRYKVTKRGQDVALRCDPISGHVSLYWYRQALGQGPEFLTYFNYEAQQDKSGLPNDRFSAERPEGSISTLTIQRTEQRDSAMYRCASSLVSGTGLAGVEQYFGPGTRLTVT.

The CDR3 bases are TGTGCTAGTGGACCCGGGACTATTAACTACGAGCAGTACTTC. It is translated as CASGPGTINYEQYF. The chain joins TRBV12-5 to TRBJ2-7; TRBD2 matches 7 bases. Germline V CDR1 and CDR2: LGHNT, FRNRAP. J lost 3 bases, V lost 6 bases, and 8 bases had no gene match. There are 14 residues in the CDR3.

This clone was detected a few times. This rearrangement joins TRBV5-1 to TRBJ2-7, with a possible D match to TRBD2 (6 bases). This CDR3 comprises 16 residues. Between the trimmed V and J ends, which lost 4 bases and 2 bases, there was a span of 19 bases. Germline-derived CDR1 and CDR2 are SGHRS and YFSETQ. CDR3 nucleotides: TGCGCCAGCAGCGTGGGAGCCGGGACTGCTACCTACGAGCAGTACTTC. It specifies CASSVGAGTATYEQYF. Together with reference TRBV5-1 and TRBJ2-7, the CDR3 gives the full variable domain: KAGVTQTPRYLIKTRGQQVTLSCSPISGHRSVSWYQQTPGQGLQFLFEYFSETQRNKGNFPGRFSGRQFSNSRSEMNVSTLELGDSALYLCASSVGAGTATYEQYFGPGTRLTVT.

The V gene is TRBV28, the J gene TRBJ2-5; D is unclear. The germline V gene has CDR1 MDHEN and CDR2 SYDVKM. V was shortened by 6 bases and J by 5 bases, with 7 bases between the two germline ends. This CDR3 comprises 11 residues. CDR3 residues: CASSSFETQYF. The CDR3, as DNA: TGTGCCAGCAGCTCATTCGAGACCCAGTACTTC.

The V call is TRBV13, the J call TRBJ2-7; D is possibly TRBD1 (6 bases). CDR3 length: 15 residues. The germline V gene encodes CDR1 PRHDT and CDR2 FYEKMQ (reference sequence). V shed 2 bases and J shed 5 bases, with 16 bases lying between them. The CDR3 sequence is CASSLRQVVVNEQYF. The CDR3 coding sequence is TGTGCCAGCAGCTTAAGACAGGTCGTTGTCAACGAGCAGTACTTC.

CDR3 sequence: CASSFLESGLTNTGELFF. CDR3 nucleotide sequence: TGTGCCAGCAGCTTTCTTGAAAGCGGGTTAACGAACACCGGGGAGCTGTTTTTT. J is TRBJ2-2 and V is TRBV7-9; weak D call: TRBD2 (6 bases). V lost 3 bases and J 0 bases, leaving 17 bases between the germline ends. This CDR3 is built from 18 residues. CDR1 is SEHNR, CDR2 FQNEAQ, per germline (reference sequence).

The V gene is TRBV6-5, the J gene TRBJ2-2, with a tentative D call TRBD1 (5 bases). The CDR3 totals 12 residues. Germline V CDR1 and CDR2: MNHEY, SVGAGI. The V end was cut by 10 bases, the J end by 5 bases, with 11 bases between. The CDR3 spells CAIRARTGELFF. The CDR3 DNA reads TGTGCCATCAGGGCCCGGACCGGGGAGCTGTTTTTT.

The chain has TRBV13 and TRBJ1-1; no clear D. This CDR3 region has 14 residues. Germline-derived CDR1 and CDR2 are PRHDT and FYEKMQ (reference sequence). Trimming removed 1 base at V and 2 bases at J, with 8 bases between. The CDR3 sequence: CASSLAAANTEAFF. CDR3 nucleotide sequence: TGTGCCAGCAGCTTAGCCGCCGCTAACACTGAAGCTTTCTTT.

By sample fraction, this clone is medium-sized (0.01 to 0.1%). The sample carries other DNA sequences with the same CDR3. The chain joins TRBV19 to TRBJ2-7; possibly TRBD2 for D (6 bases). V lost 4 bases and J 0 bases, leaving 10 bases between the germline ends. CDR3 length: 14 amino acids. The germline V gene has CDR1 LNHDA and CDR2 SQIVND (reference sequence). DNA of the CDR3: TGTGCCAGTAGTACGAGCGGGTCCTCCTACGAGCAGTACTTC. It translates to CASSTSGSSYEQYF.

CDR3 residues: CASSYAQEDAYGYTF. In DNA, the CDR3 is TGTGCCAGCAGTTACGCACAGGAGGACGCTTATGGCTACACCTTC. The rearrangement joins TRBV6-5 to TRBJ1-2; a weak D match, TRBD1 (5 bases). This CDR3 is built from 15 residues. The V end lost 2 bases, the J end lost 5 bases, and 15 bases lay between the germline ends. Germline CDR1 MNHEY, CDR2 SVGAGI.

In its sample, this clone was seen once. This chain connects TRBV13 to TRBJ2-2, with 14 bases matching TRBD2. The CDR3 runs to 19 residues. Germline V gives CDR1 PRHDT, CDR2 FYEKMQ (reference sequence). Losses at the gene ends were 5 bases for V and 4 bases for J; bases not matched to a gene: 12. This CDR3 is CASSKLGTSGSSGTGELFF. In DNA form, the CDR3 reads TGTGCCAGCAGCAAACTAGGGACTAGCGGGAGTTCCGGCACCGGGGAGCTGTTTTTT.

The V call is TRBV27, the J call TRBJ1-5; 8 positions match TRBD1. Per the germline V gene, CDR1 is MNHEY and CDR2 is SMNVEV (reference sequence). The CDR3 consists of 14 residues. The V and J ends lost 2 bases and 7 bases, in that order; junction bases with no gene match: 4. The CDR3 DNA reads as TGTGCCAGCAGTTTAACAGGGGGTGGGCAGCCCCAGCATTTT. Translation gives CASSLTGGGQPQHF.

This sequence joins TRBV2 and TRBJ1-5; 10 nucleotides align to TRBD1. Germline loops: CDR1 SNHLY, CDR2 FYNNEI. V gave up 3 bases and J gave up 2 bases; unmatched junction bases: 4. This CDR3 has 16 amino acids. This CDR3 reads CASSDWDRGGNQPQHF. CDR3 DNA sequence: TGTGCCAGCAGTGACTGGGACAGGGGTGGCAATCAGCCCCAGCATTTT.

This clone was picked up a small number of times. This rearrangement joins TRBV27 to TRBJ2-7; 7 nucleotides agree with TRBD2. J gave up 0 bases and V 7 bases, and 3 bases lay outside the gene matches. CDR1 is MNHEY and CDR2 is SMNVEV in the germline V gene (reference sequence). There are 13 residues in the CDR3. Written as DNA, the CDR3 is TGTGCCAGCACCCCGGGAGGCTCCTACGAGCAGTACTTC. It translates to CASTPGGSYEQYF.